These T cell receptor beta chains were read from a single sample in a study of OX40 agonist ivuxolimab in advanced cancers. Clones were read by immunoSEQ multiplex PCR, and TCRdb kept only the in-frame ones, dropping some. The sample lists 45,000 to 75,000 clones, 82% seen once, with roughly 1.6% in the top ten. Specimen: CD4+ or CD8+ T cells sorted from blood, collected in a trial of the OX40 agonist ivuxolimab. These receptors originate from an adult with an advanced solid tumor such as melanoma, head and neck, liver or kidney cancer. CDR3s include the opening cysteine and the closing phenylalanine or tryptophan. D genes are given only for firm matches. Clone size is shown for a subset of rows, as once, few, many or a class of expanded clone.

v_gene	j_gene	d_gene	abundance	CDR3nt	CDR3aa
TRBV5-4	TRBJ1-3	TRBD1	.	TGTGCCAGCAGCTTACCCGGGACAGGGGGAAACACCATATATTTT	CASSLPGTGGNTIYF
TRBV2	TRBJ1-5	TRBD1	.	TGTGCCAGCAGTGAACGAAACAGGGGATCGAAACAGCCCCAGCATTTT	CASSERNRGSKQPQHF
TRBV15	TRBJ1-4	.	once	TGTGCCACCAGCAGAGATCTGTATGAAAAACTGTTTTTT	CATSRDLYEKLFF
TRBV7-2	TRBJ1-1	TRBD1	.	TGTGCCAGCAGCTTCCGCCCCCAGGGGGGAGGCACTGAAGCTTTCTTT	CASSFRPQGGGTEAFF
TRBV11-2	TRBJ2-1	TRBD2	.	TGTGCCAGCAGCTTAAGAGGTAGCGGGTACAACAATGAGCAGTTCTTC	CASSLRGSGYNNEQFF
TRBV11-2	TRBJ2-5	TRBD1	.	TGTGCCAGCAGCTTGGACAGGGGGCTAGAGACCCAGTACTTC	CASSLDRGLETQYF
TRBV4-1	TRBJ2-4	.	few	TGCGCCAGCAGCCAAGGGTCTTTGAGGACAGACAAAAACATTCAGTACTTC	CASSQGSLRTDKNIQYF
TRBV7-6	TRBJ2-7	.	.	TGTGCCAGCAGCTTATCACCATACGAGCAGTACTTC	CASSLSPYEQYF
TRBV4-1	TRBJ1-1	.	once	TGCGCCAGCAGGGACTGGGCGGGTGACACTGAAGCTTTCTTT	CASRDWAGDTEAFF
TRBV30	TRBJ1-5	TRBD1	once	TGTGCCTGGAGTGAGGGACAGAGCAATCAGCCCCAGCATTTT	CAWSEGQSNQPQHF
TRBV18	TRBJ1-1	.	.	TGTGCCAGCTCACCCTCCGGGACATCCGGGTTAGCTTTCTTT	CASSPSGTSGLAFF
TRBV12-5	TRBJ1-1	TRBD1	once	TGTGCTAGTGGTTCACTAAGGGTTGACAGGGCCACTGAAGCTTTCTTT	CASGSLRVDRATEAFF
TRBV5-5	TRBJ1-2	.	.	TGTGCCAGCAGCGCCGCGTGGACTTCCTATGGCTACACCTTC	CASSAAWTSYGYTF